The rows below give T cell receptor beta chains drawn from one sample of a study of T cell repertoires in cytomegalovirus infection. Their recognized antigens are unknown. Each CDR3 protein is one row after TCRdb ran MiXCR on the reads. Among about 920,000 distinct CDR3 sequences, less than 35% were seen once, and the ten largest hold about an eighth. Here the sequenced sample was cultured CD8+ T cells from PBMCs, taken from culture after CMV antigen stimulation. These receptor sequences come from a human donor in good health (CMV status not recorded). Some clones in this sample may be carry-over from other donors' samples. Each CDR3 is given with its conserved first and last residue. The order of the fields is clone size, V gene, J gene, D gene, CDR3 DNA, CDR3 protein. The D gene is left open where the match is weak. A row's size may be missing; if present it is once, few, many or a size class.

clone size: few
V gene: TRBV18
J gene: TRBJ1-2
D gene: .
CDR3 DNA: TGTGCCAGCTCACCTTCTAGCAGGGTAACAGAACGTGGCTACACCTTC
CDR3 protein: CASSPSSRVTERGYTF

clone size: .
V gene: TRBV27
J gene: TRBJ1-4
D gene: .
CDR3 DNA: TGTGCCACTGGGGCAGGGATCGAAAAACTGTTTTTT
CDR3 protein: CATGAGIEKLFF

clone size: .
V gene: TRBV12-3/TRBV12-4
J gene: TRBJ1-5
D gene: TRBD1
CDR3 DNA: TGTGCCAGCAGTTTAGGGACAGGGCGGATCGCCCAGCATTTT
CDR3 protein: CASSLGTGRIAQHF

clone size: many
V gene: TRBV7-2
J gene: TRBJ2-1
D gene: .
CDR3 DNA: TGTGCCAGCAGTCTTCAAGCTAAAGATGAGCAGTTCTTC
CDR3 protein: CASSLQAKDEQFF

clone size: .
V gene: TRBV12-3/TRBV12-4
J gene: TRBJ1-5
D gene: .
CDR3 DNA: TGTGCCAGCAGTTTAACCCGCCCAGATCAGTATAGCAATCAGCCCCAGCATTTT
CDR3 protein: CASSLTRPDQYSNQPQHF

clone size: .
V gene: TRBV14
J gene: TRBJ1-6
D gene: .
CDR3 DNA: TGTGCCAGCAGCCAAGGTCTGCATAATTCACCCCTCCACTTT
CDR3 protein: CASSQGLHNSPLHF

clone size: many
V gene: TRBV19
J gene: TRBJ2-1
D gene: .
CDR3 DNA: TGTGCCAGCAGCATGGGGGGCTACAATGAGCAGTTCTTC
CDR3 protein: CASSMGGYNEQFF

clone size: .
V gene: TRBV7-8
J gene: TRBJ1-2
D gene: .
CDR3 DNA: TGTGCCAGCAGCTTGGAAGTACCGGTCTATGGCTACACCTTC
CDR3 protein: CASSLEVPVYGYTF

clone size: .
V gene: TRBV19
J gene: TRBJ1-1
D gene: .
CDR3 DNA: TGTGCCAGTAGTATATTCCCCAGGGAGGGGACTGAAGCTTTCTTT
CDR3 protein: CASSIFPREGTEAFF

clone size: .
V gene: TRBV3-1
J gene: TRBJ2-7
D gene: .
CDR3 DNA: TGTGCCAGCAGCCAAGATCGGGGGCCCTACGAGCAGTACTTC
CDR3 protein: CASSQDRGPYEQYF

clone size: many
V gene: TRBV7-2
J gene: TRBJ2-3
D gene: .
CDR3 DNA: TGTGCCAGCAGCTTAGTTACAGGGATCACAGATACGCAGTATTTT
CDR3 protein: CASSLVTGITDTQYF

clone size: few
V gene: TRBV19
J gene: TRBJ1-1
D gene: TRBD1
CDR3 DNA: TGTGCCAGTAAATGGACAGGGGGCTATGACACTGAAGCTTTCTTT
CDR3 protein: CASKWTGGYDTEAFF

clone size: .
V gene: TRBV5-4
J gene: TRBJ1-1
D gene: TRBD1
CDR3 DNA: TGTGCCAGACACAGGGGGCAGGGGAGCACTGAAGCTTTCTTT
CDR3 protein: CARHRGQGSTEAFF

clone size: .
V gene: TRBV7-4
J gene: TRBJ2-2
D gene: .
CDR3 DNA: TGTGCCAGCAGCCGGGACACCACGAACACCGGGGAGCTGTTTTTT
CDR3 protein: CASSRDTTNTGELFF

clone size: few
V gene: TRBV20-1
J gene: TRBJ2-1
D gene: .
CDR3 DNA: TGCAGTGCACAGAGGGGGATCGGGGGGCGCTCCTACAATGAGCAGTTCTTC
CDR3 protein: CSAQRGIGGRSYNEQFF

clone size: .
V gene: TRBV9
J gene: TRBJ2-7
D gene: .
CDR3 DNA: TGTGCCAGCAGCGTAGGGAGGTGGGGCTCCTACGAGCAGTACTTC
CDR3 protein: CASSVGRWGSYEQYF

clone size: few
V gene: TRBV12-3/TRBV12-4
J gene: TRBJ1-2
D gene: .
CDR3 DNA: TGTGCCAGTACGCAGGAACAAGCATATGGCTACACCTTC
CDR3 protein: CASTQEQAYGYTF

clone size: few
V gene: TRBV5-3
J gene: TRBJ2-1
D gene: .
CDR3 DNA: TGTGCCAGAAGCCACGAAGTGGGGGGCATCAATGAGCAGTTCTTC
CDR3 protein: CARSHEVGGINEQFF

clone size: few
V gene: TRBV4-3
J gene: TRBJ1-1
D gene: .
CDR3 DNA: TGCGCCAGCAGCCAAGACGCGACAAGAATGAACACTGAAGCTTTCTTT
CDR3 protein: CASSQDATRMNTEAFF

clone size: .
V gene: TRBV6-1
J gene: TRBJ2-5
D gene: .
CDR3 DNA: TGTGCCAGCAGTGAAGACTGGGCTCTTCAAGAGACCCAGTACTTC
CDR3 protein: CASSEDWALQETQYF

clone size: .
V gene: TRBV19
J gene: TRBJ2-5
D gene: .
CDR3 DNA: TGTGCCACCTACGGGGATCAAGAGACCCAGTACTTC
CDR3 protein: CATYGDQETQYF

clone size: few
V gene: TRBV9
J gene: TRBJ2-2
D gene: .
CDR3 DNA: TGTGCCAGCAGCGTAGGGGTTACCGGGGAGCTGTTTTTT
CDR3 protein: CASSVGVTGELFF

clone size: .
V gene: TRBV6-2/TRBV6-3
J gene: TRBJ2-5
D gene: .
CDR3 DNA: TGTGCCAGCAGTTACGGGTGGACAACCCAAGAGACCCAGTACTTC
CDR3 protein: CASSYGWTTQETQYF

clone size: .
V gene: TRBV19
J gene: TRBJ2-7
D gene: TRBD2
CDR3 DNA: TGTGCCAGTAGGAACGGGGGGGCGTTAAACCACGAGCAGTACTTC
CDR3 protein: CASRNGGALNHEQYF

clone size: .
V gene: TRBV6-5
J gene: TRBJ2-1
D gene: TRBD1
CDR3 DNA: TGTGCCAGTACCAGGGGGTGGGACAATGAGCAGTTCTTC
CDR3 protein: CASTRGWDNEQFF

clone size: .
V gene: TRBV25-1
J gene: TRBJ2-5
D gene: .
CDR3 DNA: TGTGCCAGCAGTGAATGGTCGCAAGAGACCCAGTACTTC
CDR3 protein: CASSEWSQETQYF

clone size: few
V gene: TRBV7-9
J gene: TRBJ2-2
D gene: .
CDR3 DNA: TGTGCCAGCAGCTCTCAGGAGATCACCGGGGAGCTGTTTTTT
CDR3 protein: CASSSQEITGELFF

clone size: many
V gene: TRBV6-2/TRBV6-3
J gene: TRBJ1-5
D gene: .
CDR3 DNA: TGTGCCAGCAGCTCGACAGGTGAGGGCAATCAGCCCCAGCATTTT
CDR3 protein: CASSSTGEGNQPQHF

clone size: .
V gene: TRBV6-1
J gene: TRBJ2-7
D gene: .
CDR3 DNA: TGTGCCAGCAGTGAAGCAAGTAGGTGGGGGGGCGACGAGCAGTACTTC
CDR3 protein: CASSEASRWGGDEQYF

clone size: .
V gene: TRBV5-1
J gene: TRBJ1-1
D gene: TRBD1
CDR3 DNA: TGCGCCAGCAGCCTTAGTCCCGGGACAGGAGACACTGAAGCTTTCTTT
CDR3 protein: CASSLSPGTGDTEAFF

clone size: .
V gene: TRBV10-3
J gene: TRBJ2-3
D gene: .
CDR3 DNA: TGTGCCATCAGGGACACCACCAGTAGGCGCACAGATACGCAGTATTTT
CDR3 protein: CAIRDTTSRRTDTQYF

clone size: few
V gene: TRBV4-1
J gene: TRBJ2-1
D gene: .
CDR3 DNA: TGCGCCAGCAGCCAAGAAGAGGGTGAGCAGTTCTTC
CDR3 protein: CASSQEEGEQFF

clone size: .
V gene: TRBV6-1
J gene: TRBJ2-3
D gene: .
CDR3 DNA: TGTGCCAGCAGTGAAGATTTCGGGGGCACCACCACAGATACGCAGTATTTT
CDR3 protein: CASSEDFGGTTTDTQYF

clone size: few
V gene: TRBV6-6
J gene: TRBJ2-7
D gene: TRBD1
CDR3 DNA: TGTGCCAGCAGTTACTCGAGACAGGGGGTGAACTCCTACGAGCAGTACTTC
CDR3 protein: CASSYSRQGVNSYEQYF

clone size: .
V gene: TRBV20-1
J gene: TRBJ1-2
D gene: TRBD1
CDR3 DNA: TGCAGTGCTAGGACAGGGGGTGGTCTGAGCTACACCTTC
CDR3 protein: CSARTGGGLSYTF

clone size: .
V gene: TRBV4-1
J gene: TRBJ1-1
D gene: .
CDR3 DNA: TGCGCCAGCAGCCCTGACTGGGCTGCTGGTGAAGCTTTCTTT
CDR3 protein: CASSPDWAAGEAFF

clone size: .
V gene: TRBV6-2/TRBV6-3
J gene: TRBJ2-1
D gene: .
CDR3 DNA: TGTGCCAGCGCAATAGTGTATGAGCAGTTCTTC
CDR3 protein: CASAIVYEQFF

clone size: few
V gene: TRBV10-3
J gene: TRBJ1-3
D gene: .
CDR3 DNA: TGTGCCATCATCGCCCCGGAAAGATCTGGAAACACCATATATTTT
CDR3 protein: CAIIAPERSGNTIYF

clone size: .
V gene: TRBV19
J gene: TRBJ1-5
D gene: .
CDR3 DNA: TGTGCCAGTAGTTCCCAGTTTCGGGACAATCAGCCCCAGCATTTT
CDR3 protein: CASSSQFRDNQPQHF

clone size: .
V gene: TRBV10-3
J gene: TRBJ2-6
D gene: .
CDR3 DNA: TGTGCCATCAGTGCCCCGGGACACTCTGGGGCCAACGTCCTGACTTTC
CDR3 protein: CAISAPGHSGANVLTF

clone size: many
V gene: TRBV7-9
J gene: TRBJ2-1
D gene: .
CDR3 DNA: TGTGCCAGCAGCCCCCCTAGGGATGAGCAGTTCTTC
CDR3 protein: CASSPPRDEQFF

clone size: .
V gene: TRBV11-2
J gene: TRBJ2-1
D gene: .
CDR3 DNA: TGTGCCAGCAGCTTACGCGGAAGGGGGAATGAGCAGTTCTTC
CDR3 protein: CASSLRGRGNEQFF

clone size: few
V gene: TRBV6-6
J gene: TRBJ2-5
D gene: TRBD2
CDR3 DNA: TGTGCCAGCAGTGGGACTACCGTAGAGACCCAGTACTTC
CDR3 protein: CASSGTTVETQYF

clone size: many
V gene: TRBV12-3/TRBV12-4
J gene: TRBJ1-1
D gene: .
CDR3 DNA: TGTGCCAGCAGCGTAGCCTCGAACACTGAAGCTTTCTTT
CDR3 protein: CASSVASNTEAFF

clone size: many
V gene: TRBV12-3/TRBV12-4
J gene: TRBJ1-4
D gene: TRBD1
CDR3 DNA: TGTGCCAGCAGTCCCGGACAGGGAGGGAGTACTAATGAAAAACTGTTTTTT
CDR3 protein: CASSPGQGGSTNEKLFF

clone size: .
V gene: TRBV28
J gene: TRBJ1-1
D gene: .
CDR3 DNA: TGTGCCAGCAGACGCAGCGACTCTGGCACTGAAGCTTTCTTT
CDR3 protein: CASRRSDSGTEAFF

clone size: many
V gene: TRBV7-9
J gene: TRBJ1-1
D gene: .
CDR3 DNA: TGTGCCAGCAGCACCCCTTTGACACCTTTCAGCACTGAAGCTTTCTTT
CDR3 protein: CASSTPLTPFSTEAFF

clone size: few
V gene: TRBV2
J gene: TRBJ2-1
D gene: .
CDR3 DNA: TGTGCCACCGACGGGGGAGTGAGGCAGTTCTTC
CDR3 protein: CATDGGVRQFF

clone size: few
V gene: TRBV10-3
J gene: TRBJ2-1
D gene: .
CDR3 DNA: TGTGCCATCAGGGTGTCGGGGCGGGGCGCCTACAATGAGCAGTTCTTC
CDR3 protein: CAIRVSGRGAYNEQFF

clone size: many
V gene: TRBV7-6
J gene: TRBJ1-5
D gene: .
CDR3 DNA: TGTGCCAGCAGCGATCTCCTGGGACAGCCCCAGCATTTT
CDR3 protein: CASSDLLGQPQHF

clone size: few
V gene: TRBV27
J gene: TRBJ2-6
D gene: .
CDR3 DNA: TGTGCCAGCACCTACTCTGGGGCCAACGTCCTGACTTTC
CDR3 protein: CASTYSGANVLTF

clone size: many
V gene: TRBV7-2
J gene: TRBJ1-1
D gene: .
CDR3 DNA: TGTGCCAGCAGCTTAAGGTCAGGGGTGGACACTGAAGCTTTCTTT
CDR3 protein: CASSLRSGVDTEAFF

clone size: few
V gene: TRBV12-5
J gene: TRBJ1-1
D gene: TRBD1
CDR3 DNA: TGTGCTAGTGGTTTCTCTTACAGTTCTGTGCAGGGGGACACTGAAGCTTTCTTT
CDR3 protein: CASGFSYSSVQGDTEAFF

clone size: once
V gene: TRBV7-9
J gene: TRBJ2-7
D gene: .
CDR3 DNA: TGTGCCAGCAGCCCACGACAGACGTACTACGAGCAGTACTTC
CDR3 protein: CASSPRQTYYEQYF

clone size: few
V gene: TRBV6-6
J gene: TRBJ2-1
D gene: .
CDR3 DNA: TGTGCCAGCAGTTACCTGCAGGCCAACGACAATGAGCAGTTCTTC
CDR3 protein: CASSYLQANDNEQFF

clone size: .
V gene: TRBV4-1
J gene: TRBJ2-2
D gene: .
CDR3 DNA: TGCGCCAGCAGCCAAGAGGGGGCCGGGATGGAGAACACCGGGGAGCTGTTTTTT
CDR3 protein: CASSQEGAGMENTGELFF

clone size: .
V gene: TRBV6-2/TRBV6-3
J gene: TRBJ1-5
D gene: .
CDR3 DNA: TGTGCCAGCAGTTACCCTAACGCGGAACCTGGGTATCAGCCCCAGCATTTT
CDR3 protein: CASSYPNAEPGYQPQHF